One and the same sample provided the 20 T cell receptor beta chains below, sequenced in a study of blood T cells in healthy people across ages. With a J-beta primer mix and a sample-barcoded 5' primer, a second PCR ran about 7 to 11 cycles. TCRdb itself ran the 5' RACE reads through MiXCR, one entry per CDR3 protein. The repertoire holds 1,100,000 or so distinct CDR3 sequences, with around 45% as singletons. The sample comprised blood. Source of these receptors: a woman aged 55-70 years in good health.

This clonotype was detected only a few times. The chain combines TRBV20-1 with TRBJ2-5; possibly TRBD1 for D (5 bases). The germline gives CDR1 DFQATT, CDR2 SNEGSKA (reference sequence). V dropped 1 base and J dropped 11 bases, with 11 bases sitting between them. The CDR3 contains 11 residues. The CDR3 DNA is TGCAGTGCTAGAGCAGGGCTCGTGCAGTACTTC. Its translation is CSARAGLVQYF.

A few counts support this clonotype. The chain joins TRBV30 to TRBJ2-3; no clear D. This CDR3 spans 13 amino acids. The germline V gene has CDR1 GTSNPN and CDR2 SVGIG (reference sequence). Trimming removed 4 bases at V and 0 bases at J, with 8 bases between. The CDR3 loop reads CAWTIQSTDTQYF. DNA for the CDR3: TGTGCCTGGACCATCCAGAGCACAGATACGCAGTATTTT.

This clonotype was detected a few times. The chain links TRBV27 to TRBJ2-7; D is unresolved. The germline CDR1 and CDR2 sequences are MNHEY and SMNVEV (reference sequence). There are 13 residues in the CDR3. The germline V and J ends were trimmed by 5 bases and 2 bases, with 10 bases remaining between them. The CDR3 sequence is CASSPSDTYEQYF. The CDR3 region has the DNA TGTGCCAGCAGTCCCTCCGATACCTACGAGCAGTACTTC.

Details on this clonotype: This may arise from a read error, as a much more abundant clone is one base away. V is TRBV5-1 and J is TRBJ2-7, with 10 bases identical to TRBD2. The V and J ends lost 4 bases and 2 bases, in that order; junction bases with no gene match: 9. The CDR3 runs 16 residues. The germline V gene has CDR1 SGHRS and CDR2 YFSETQ. In DNA, the CDR3 is TGCGCCAGCAGCCATGGGGTTAGCGGGAGGACCTACGAGCAGTACTTC. Amino acids: CASSHGVSGRTYEQYF.

This clonotype came up a few times. The J gene is TRBJ2-4, the V gene TRBV29-1; D is perhaps TRBD2 (6 bases). The V gene's germline CDR1 is SQVTM and CDR2 ANQGSEA. This CDR3 is built from 14 residues. Trimming removed 4 bases from V and 0 bases from J, with 10 bases in between. CDR3 sequence (DNA): TGCAGCGTTGTCGGGACTGAAGCCAAAAACATTCAGTACTTC. Translated, it gives CSVVGTEAKNIQYF.

The chain links TRBV29-1 to TRBJ2-3; D is perhaps TRBD1 or TRBD2 (5 bases each). The germline V and J ends were trimmed by 3 bases and 1 base, with 11 bases remaining between them. The CDR3 is made up of 14 amino acids. Germline CDR1 and CDR2: SQVTM and ANQGSEA. The CDR3 protein is CSVEARGGTDTQYF. CDR3 DNA: TGCAGCGTTGAGGCTCGAGGGGGCACAGATACGCAGTATTTT.

The chain carries TRBV20-1 and TRBJ1-2; the match to TRBD1 covers 7 bases. This CDR3 spans 12 amino acids. CDR1 is DFQATT, CDR2 SNEGSKA, per germline (reference sequence). With V trimmed by 2 bases and J by 7 bases, 4 bases remained unmatched. The CDR3 is CSARQGVRGYTF. The CDR3 DNA follows: TGCAGTGCTAGACAGGGGGTCCGTGGCTACACCTTC.

The chain employs TRBV29-1 and TRBJ2-3, with 7 bases that match TRBD2. With V trimmed by 4 bases and J by 2 bases, 6 bases remained unmatched. In germline, CDR1 is SQVTM, CDR2 ANQGSEA. This CDR3 region has 14 residues. The CDR3 protein is CSVGASGLTDTQYF. CDR3 in DNA: TGCAGCGTTGGGGCTAGCGGTCTCACAGATACGCAGTATTTT.

In this sample, this clonotype turned up a few times. The V and J genes are TRBV10-3 and TRBJ2-7; tentative D call: TRBD2 (6 bases). This CDR3 spans 14 amino acids. V lost 7 bases and J 5 bases, leaving 18 bases between the germline ends. Germline CDR1 is ENHRY and CDR2 is SYGVKD. The DNA for the CDR3 is TGTGCCATCACCCGGACTAACGATGGCCACGAGCAGTACTTC. Translation gives CAITRTNDGHEQYF.

The chain has TRBV19 and TRBJ1-2; 7 bases align to TRBD1. The length of the CDR3 is 15 residues. V dropped 6 bases and J dropped 0; count of bases not matched to a gene: 7. Per germline, CDR1 LNHDA and CDR2 SQIVND (reference sequence). The CDR3 DNA reads as TGTGCCAGTAGCGGACAGGCGCAAGCTAACTATGGCTACACCTTC. Its protein is CASSGQAQANYGYTF.

The chain carries TRBV30 and TRBJ2-5; D is unclear. The CDR3 is 14 amino acids. CDR1 GTSNPN and CDR2 SVGIG come from the germline V gene (reference sequence). The ends were cut back, 0 bases at V and 5 bases at J, with 13 bases in the middle. CDR3 bases: TGTGCCTGGAGTGTTCTAAAAAGTGGGGAGACCCAGTACTTC. It encodes CAWSVLKSGETQYF.

The chain joins TRBV18 to TRBJ2-7; possibly TRBD1 for D (5 bases). Germline assignment: CDR1 KGHSH and CDR2 LQKENI. Trimming pared 4 bases from V and 2 bases from J, leaving 12 bases between. This CDR3 is built from 14 residues. Here the CDR3 reads CASSRKEGAYEQYF. The CDR3 DNA reads as TGTGCCAGCTCACGGAAGGAAGGGGCCTACGAGCAGTACTTC. The full variable domain, rest sourced from reference TRBV18 and TRBJ2-7, is NAGVMQNPRHLVRRRGQEARLRCSPMKGHSHVYWYRQLPEEGLKFMVYLQKENIIDESGMPKERFSAEFPKEGPSILRIQQVVRGDSAAYFCASSRKEGAYEQYFGPGTRLTVT.

The V gene is TRBV9, the J gene TRBJ2-7; D is ambiguous. The V end was cut by 0 bases, the J end by 2 bases, with 9 bases between. Per the germline V gene, CDR1 is SGDLS and CDR2 is YYNGEE. The CDR3 length is 14 residues. In DNA form, the CDR3 reads TGTGCCAGCAGCGTAGATGGCAGCGCCTACGAGCAGTACTTC. This translates into CASSVDGSAYEQYF. The whole variable domain, filled in from reference TRBV9 and TRBJ2-7, reads DSGVTQTPKHLITATGQRVTLRCSPRSGDLSVYWYQQSLDQGLQFLIQYYNGEERAKGNILERFSAQQFPDLHSELNLSSLELGDSALYFCASSVDGSAYEQYFGPGTRLTVT.

This clonotype was counted a single time. The CDR3 bases are TGTGCTGTGACGATGGGTTTTATGGAGGTACAAGAGACCCAGTACTTC. This codes for CAVTMGFMEVQETQYF. This rearrangement joins TRBV30 to TRBJ2-5; D is possibly TRBD2 (5 bases). The CDR3 contains 16 residues. Germline V gene sequence: CDR1 GTSNPN, CDR2 SVGIG (reference sequence).

Worth noting for this clonotype: This is likely a read error, given that the CDR3 carries no conserved phenylalanine or tryptophan at its end. This chain joins TRBV5-1 and TRBJ2-7, with D hard to call. The CDR3 is made up of 14 amino acids. Germline V CDR1 and CDR2: SGHRS, YFSETQ. The V gene lost 0 bases and the J gene lost 1 base, with 8 bases spanning the gap. CDR3 in amino acids: CASSLAVGSYEQYS. CDR3 DNA sequence: TGCGCCAGCAGCTTGGCTGTGGGTTCCTACGAGCAGTACTCC.

This clonotype was counted between two and nine times. V usage is TRBV2 and J usage is TRBJ2-1; the D gene could be TRBD1 or TRBD2 (5 bases each). V lost 4 bases and J lost 6, with 10 bases in between. The CDR3 is made up of 13 amino acids. The V gene's germline CDR1 is SNHLY and CDR2 FYNNEI. CDR3 region: CASSGDHGNEQFF. The CDR3 bases are TGTGCCAGCAGTGGGGACCACGGCAATGAGCAGTTCTTC.

This clonotype has just a few counts. V is TRBV20-1 and J is TRBJ2-1; D possibly uses TRBD1 or TRBD2 (5 bases each). V shed 6 bases and J shed 5 bases, with 20 bases lying between them. This CDR3 contains 15 residues. CDR1 DFQATT and CDR2 SNEGSKA come from the germline V gene (reference sequence). The CDR3 spells CSAARFGTHNNEQFF. The DNA of the CDR3 is TGCAGTGCCGCGCGTTTCGGGACGCATAACAATGAGCAGTTCTTC.

This clonotype was seen only once. V is TRBV3-1 and J is TRBJ2-3; D call uncertain. CDR3 length: 15 residues. Trimming took off 1 base at V and 4 bases at J, with 12 bases between the two ends. CDR1 LGHDT and CDR2 YNNKEL come from the germline V gene (reference sequence). The CDR3 protein is CASSQVASQADTQYF. DNA of the CDR3: TGTGCCAGCAGCCAAGTGGCCAGCCAGGCAGATACGCAGTATTTT.

The chain is built from TRBV10-3 and TRBJ1-4; 8 bases line up with TRBD1. With V trimmed by 2 bases and J by 7 bases, 6 bases remained unmatched. CDR1 ENHRY and CDR2 SYGVKD come from the germline V gene. The CDR3 is 15 residues long. CDR3 DNA sequence: TGTGCCATCAGTGAGGGGACAGGAGTTGTTGAAAAACTGTTTTTT. Translation: CAISEGTGVVEKLFF.

This clonotype turned up a few times. This chain connects TRBV27 to TRBJ2-3; 7 positions match TRBD2. CDR1 and CDR2 from the germline V gene are MNHEY and SMNVEV (reference sequence). V lost 4 bases and J lost 4; bases outside the gene matches: 8. The CDR3 length is 15 residues. CDR3 nucleotide sequence: TGTGCCAGCAGTTCGGGCGGGAGTCGCGCAGATACGCAGTATTTT. Its translation is CASSSGGSRADTQYF.